The present T cell receptor beta chain was sequenced within a study of CD4 and CD8 cells across lung adenocarcinoma regions. Donors had localized lung adenocarcinoma, a non-small cell lung cancer. One entry per CDR3 protein, called by TCRdb with MiXCR from the PCR reads. The repertoire consists of 5,000 to 6,500 distinct CDR3 sequences, with almost 50% occurring once and the leading ten covering more than 75%. This clonotype was seen many times. Germline loops: CDR1 LGHNT, CDR2 FRNRAP. The CDR3 runs to 16 residues. J was trimmed by 15 bases and V by 0 bases; bases with no gene match: 12. The receptor was derived from a male donor with lung adenocarcinoma. The CD4 and CD8 labels of this study may be unreliable. The V and J genes are TRBV12-5 and TRBJ2-1, with TRBD2 matching over 12 bases. The specimen was CD8+ T cells from the margin of a lung tumor. The CDR3 sequence is CASGLVTPTSGRLWFF. In nucleotides, the CDR3 is TGTGCTAGTGGTTTGGTTACCCCCACTAGCGGGAGGTTATGGTTCTTC.